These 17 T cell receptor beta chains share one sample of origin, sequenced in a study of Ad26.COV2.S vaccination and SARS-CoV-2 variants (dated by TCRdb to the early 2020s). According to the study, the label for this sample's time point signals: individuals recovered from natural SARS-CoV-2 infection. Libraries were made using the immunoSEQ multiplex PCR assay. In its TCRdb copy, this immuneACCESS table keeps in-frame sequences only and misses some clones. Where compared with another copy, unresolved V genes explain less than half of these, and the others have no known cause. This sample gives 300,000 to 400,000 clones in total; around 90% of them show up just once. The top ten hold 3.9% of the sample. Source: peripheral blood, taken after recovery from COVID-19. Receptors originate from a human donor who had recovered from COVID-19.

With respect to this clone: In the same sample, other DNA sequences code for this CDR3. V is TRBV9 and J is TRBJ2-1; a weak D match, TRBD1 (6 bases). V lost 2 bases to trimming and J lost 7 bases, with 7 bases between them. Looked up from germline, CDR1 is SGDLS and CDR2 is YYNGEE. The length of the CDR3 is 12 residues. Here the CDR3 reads CASSVQGNEQFF. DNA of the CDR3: TGTGCCAGCAGCGTGCAGGGGAATGAGCAGTTCTTC.

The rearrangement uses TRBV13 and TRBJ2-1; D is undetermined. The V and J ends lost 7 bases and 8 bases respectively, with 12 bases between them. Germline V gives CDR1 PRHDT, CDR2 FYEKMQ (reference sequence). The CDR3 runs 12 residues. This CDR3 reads CASKARVDEQFF. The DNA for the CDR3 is TGTGCCAGCAAAGCTAGAGTTGATGAGCAGTTCTTC.

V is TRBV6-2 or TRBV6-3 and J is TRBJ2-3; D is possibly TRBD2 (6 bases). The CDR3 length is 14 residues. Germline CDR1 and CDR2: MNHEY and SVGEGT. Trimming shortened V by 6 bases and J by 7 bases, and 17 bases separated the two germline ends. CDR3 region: CASSPGLSLHTQYF. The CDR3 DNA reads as TGTGCCAGCAGCCCGGGACTTTCTCTTCATACGCAGTATTTT.

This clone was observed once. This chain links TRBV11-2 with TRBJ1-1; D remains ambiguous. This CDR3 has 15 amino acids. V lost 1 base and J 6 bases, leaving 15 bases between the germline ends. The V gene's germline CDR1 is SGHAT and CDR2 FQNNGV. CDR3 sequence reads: CASSLVGTGSSEAFF. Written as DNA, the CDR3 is TGTGCCAGCAGCTTAGTCGGAACGGGTAGTTCTGAAGCTTTCTTT.

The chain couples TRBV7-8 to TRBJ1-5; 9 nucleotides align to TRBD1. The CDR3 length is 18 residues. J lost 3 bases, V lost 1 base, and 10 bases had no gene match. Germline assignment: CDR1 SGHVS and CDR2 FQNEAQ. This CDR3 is CASSLVGTGRQINQPQHF. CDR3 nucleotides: TGTGCCAGCAGCTTAGTAGGGACAGGGAGGCAAATCAATCAGCCCCAGCATTTT.

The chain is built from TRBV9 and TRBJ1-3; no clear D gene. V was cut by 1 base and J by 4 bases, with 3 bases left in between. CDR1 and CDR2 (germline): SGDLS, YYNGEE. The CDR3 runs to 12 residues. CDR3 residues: CASSVQGNTIYF. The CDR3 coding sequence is TGTGCCAGCAGCGTACAAGGAAACACCATATATTTT. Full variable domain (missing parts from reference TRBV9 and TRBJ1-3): DSGVTQTPKHLITATGQRVTLRCSPRSGDLSVYWYQQSLDQGLQFLIQYYNGEERAKGNILERFSAQQFPDLHSELNLSSLELGDSALYFCASSVQGNTIYFGEGSWLTVV.

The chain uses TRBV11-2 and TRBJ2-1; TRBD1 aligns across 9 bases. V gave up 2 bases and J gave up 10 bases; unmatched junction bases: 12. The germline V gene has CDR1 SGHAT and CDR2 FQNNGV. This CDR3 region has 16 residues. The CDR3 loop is CASSLPDRGSSPEQFF. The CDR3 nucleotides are TGTGCCAGCAGCTTACCCGACAGGGGGAGTTCCCCGGAGCAGTTCTTC. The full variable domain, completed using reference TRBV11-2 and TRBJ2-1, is EAGVAQSPRYKIIEKRQSVAFWCNPISGHATLYWYQQILGQGPKLLIQFQNNGVVDDSQLPKDRFSAERLKGVDSTLKIQPAKLEDSAVYLCASSLPDRGSSPEQFFGPGTRLTVL.

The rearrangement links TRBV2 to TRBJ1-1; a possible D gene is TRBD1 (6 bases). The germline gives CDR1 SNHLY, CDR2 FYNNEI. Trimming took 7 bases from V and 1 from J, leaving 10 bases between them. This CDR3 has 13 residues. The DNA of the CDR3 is TGTGCCAGCAAGGGACAACAGAACACTGAAGCTTTCTTT. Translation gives CASKGQQNTEAFF.

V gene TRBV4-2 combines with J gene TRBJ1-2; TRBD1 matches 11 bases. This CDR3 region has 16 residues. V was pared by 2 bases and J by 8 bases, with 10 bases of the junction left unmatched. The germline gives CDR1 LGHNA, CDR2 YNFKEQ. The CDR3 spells CASSQPTGTGGRGYTF. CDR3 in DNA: TGTGCCAGCAGCCAACCGACCGGGACAGGGGGTAGAGGCTACACCTTC.

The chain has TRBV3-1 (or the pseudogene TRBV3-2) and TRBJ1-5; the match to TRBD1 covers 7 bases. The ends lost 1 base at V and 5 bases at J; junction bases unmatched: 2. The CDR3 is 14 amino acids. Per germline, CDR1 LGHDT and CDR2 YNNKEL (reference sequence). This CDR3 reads CASSQAGGDQPQHF. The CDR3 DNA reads TGTGCCAGCAGCCAAGCAGGGGGTGATCAGCCCCAGCATTTT.

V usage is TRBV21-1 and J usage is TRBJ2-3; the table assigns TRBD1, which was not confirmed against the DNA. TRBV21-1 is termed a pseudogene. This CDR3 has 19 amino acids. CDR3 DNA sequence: TGTGCCAGCAGCAACCAATCATACGAGAAGGACAGGGATGCTGATACGCAGTATTTT. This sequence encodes CASSNQSYEKDRDADTQYF.

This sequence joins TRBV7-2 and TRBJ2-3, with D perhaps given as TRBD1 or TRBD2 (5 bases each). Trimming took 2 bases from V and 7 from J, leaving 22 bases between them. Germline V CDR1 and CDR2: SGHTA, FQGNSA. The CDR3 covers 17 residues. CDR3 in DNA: TGTGCCAGCAGCTTATTTCTCCGGGACGCCACTTTCCATACGCAGTATTTT. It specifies CASSLFLRDATFHTQYF.

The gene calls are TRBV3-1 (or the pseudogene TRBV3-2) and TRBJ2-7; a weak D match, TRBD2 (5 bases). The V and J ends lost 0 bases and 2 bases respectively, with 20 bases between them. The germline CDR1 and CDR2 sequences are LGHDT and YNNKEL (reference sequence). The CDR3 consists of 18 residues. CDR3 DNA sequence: TGTGCCAGCAGCCAAGATGTCATGAGGGTAGGTACCGCCTACGAGCAGTACTTC. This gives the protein CASSQDVMRVGTAYEQYF.

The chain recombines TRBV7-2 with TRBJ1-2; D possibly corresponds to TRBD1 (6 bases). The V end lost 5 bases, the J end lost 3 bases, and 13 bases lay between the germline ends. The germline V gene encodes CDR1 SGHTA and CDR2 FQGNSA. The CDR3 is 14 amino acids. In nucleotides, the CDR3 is TGTGCCAGCAGCCCAGGACAGCTTTACTATGGCTACACCTTC. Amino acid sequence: CASSPGQLYYGYTF.

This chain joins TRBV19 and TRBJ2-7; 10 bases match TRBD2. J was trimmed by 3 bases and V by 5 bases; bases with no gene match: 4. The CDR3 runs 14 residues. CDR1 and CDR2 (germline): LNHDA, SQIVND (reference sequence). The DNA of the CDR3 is TGTGCCAGTAGTGTGGGACTAGCGAACTACGAGCAGTACTTC. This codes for CASSVGLANYEQYF.

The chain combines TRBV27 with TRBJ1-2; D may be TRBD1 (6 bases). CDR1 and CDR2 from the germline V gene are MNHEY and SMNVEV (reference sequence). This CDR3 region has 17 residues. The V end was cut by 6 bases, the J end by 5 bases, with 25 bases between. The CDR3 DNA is TGTGCCAGCAGGTTAACACGACACCAGGGGTCTGGGTATGGCTACACCTTC. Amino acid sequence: CASRLTRHQGSGYGYTF.

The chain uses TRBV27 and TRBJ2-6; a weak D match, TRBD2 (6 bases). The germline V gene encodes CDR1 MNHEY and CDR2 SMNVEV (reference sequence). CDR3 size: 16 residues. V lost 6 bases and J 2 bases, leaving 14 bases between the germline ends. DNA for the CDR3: TGTGCCAGCAGCCGAGCCCCGGGGGCTGGGGCCAACGTCCTGACTTTC. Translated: CASSRAPGAGANVLTF. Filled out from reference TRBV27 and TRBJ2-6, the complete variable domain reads EAQVTQNPRYLITVTGKKLTVTCSQNMNHEYMSWYRQDPGLGLRQIYYSMNVEVTDKGDVPEGYKVSRKEKRNFPLILESPSPNQTSLYFCASSRAPGAGANVLTFGAGSRLTVL.